The clone carrying this T cell receptor beta chain has more than one count but fewer than ten. The target antigen is unknown. The sample belongs to a study of response to subunit inactivated influenza vaccine. Study outcomes and limitations: The authors suggested that few new T cells are recruited per seasonal influenza vaccination.

TCRdb re-called the RT-PCR reads through MiXCR, storing one row per CDR3 protein. The sample contains 450,000 to 600,000 distinct CDR3 sequences, 6.5% to 8% of which appear only once. V trimming: 4 bases; J trimming: 5 bases; junction bases outside the gene matches: 12. Per the germline V gene, CDR1 is SGHRS and CDR2 is YFSETQ. This CDR3 contains 17 residues. V usage is TRBV5-1 and J usage is TRBJ2-7; 13 bases fit TRBD2. The TCR comes from a man between 50 and 69 years old who received an inactivated influenza vaccine. The input for sequencing was PBMCs from blood, taken approximately 25 months after vaccination. The CDR3 here is CASSVGLAGVNRHEQYF. CDR3 DNA: TGCGCCAGCAGCGTCGGACTAGCGGGAGTCAACCGTCACGAGCAGTACTTC.